The clone carrying this T cell receptor beta chain came up a few times. This entry belongs to a study of shared T cell receptors in the human thymus. Libraries were prepared by immunoSEQ multiplex PCR; TCRdb keeps only in-frame clonotypes and omits some of them. The table records hundreds of thousands of clones, approximately 90% of them present only once. V shed 3 bases and J 3 bases; nucleotides not matched to a gene: 13. Germline V CDR1 and CDR2: SGHNT, YYREEE (reference sequence). There are 18 residues in the CDR3. These data are also associated with another study on human thymus T cells. In that study: Thymus tissue was removed during corrective cardiac surgery. Among unrelated individuals, related research reported thymic repertoires that overlapped highly.

Source material: thymocytes. The chain is built from TRBV5-4 and TRBJ2-7; 12 bases map to TRBD2. This TCR was recovered from a boy in the first two years of life with a congenital heart defect. The CDR3 sequence: CASSWSLAGGKRSYEQYF. DNA of the CDR3: TGTGCCAGCAGCTGGTCACTAGCGGGAGGCAAAAGGAGCTACGAGCAGTACTTC.